The 22 T cell receptor beta chains reported below all come from one sample, sequenced in a study of regulatory T cells in long-lasting Graves disease. To make TCR beta libraries, researchers used iRepertoire HTBI primers and Arm-PCR of CDR3 regions. TCRdb analysed the multiplex PCR reads with MiXCR anew, one entry per CDR3 protein. The table includes approximately 230,000 distinct CDR3 sequences, 18% detected once. Time point denoted: newly diagnosed GD, antithyroid drugs for less than 3 months. Making the TCR library involved RNA that had been extracted from PBMCs. Sequenced material: peripheral blood mononuclear cells (PBMCs), taken at new diagnosis, from a patient treated with antithyroid drugs. These receptors originate from a female donor with Graves disease.

Ten or more counts support this clonotype. V usage is TRBV6-1 and J usage is TRBJ1-3; D not resolved. V was pared by 7 bases and J by 4 bases, with 14 bases between. This CDR3 has 14 amino acids. The germline CDR1 and CDR2 sequences are MNHNS and SASEGT. This chain's CDR3 is CASTSEIIGNTIYF. The CDR3, as DNA: TGTGCCAGCACATCGGAAATTATCGGAAACACCATATATTTT.

The chain combines TRBV12-3 or TRBV12-4 with TRBJ1-5; no definite D call. The CDR3 runs 16 residues. V shed 7 bases and J shed 8 bases, with 24 bases lying between them. The CDR3 DNA is TGTGCCAGCAAATCAAAGGATCGGAGCATGGCGGAGCCCCAGCATTTT. This encodes CASKSKDRSMAEPQHF.

This clonotype was observed many times. This chain links TRBV12-3 or TRBV12-4 with TRBJ2-7, with 11 bases fitting TRBD1. The CDR3 consists of 14 residues. With 3 bases clipped from V and 6 bases from J, the junction kept 4 bases outside the gene matches. CDR3 sequence (DNA): TGTGCCAGCAGTTTGGGACAGGGGGTGTTCGAGCAGTACTTC. Protein: CASSLGQGVFEQYF.

This clonotype was counted at least ten times. This chain connects TRBV27 to TRBJ1-1, with no clear D. V gave up 0 bases and J gave up 4 bases, with 12 bases separating them. CDR3 length equals 15 residues. Germline CDR1 and CDR2: MNHEY and SMNVEV (reference sequence). Here the CDR3 DNA reads TGTGCCAGCAGTTTATCCCCGTATGGGAGCACTGAAGCTTTCTTT. As protein: CASSLSPYGSTEAFF.

This clonotype was observed many times. The chain carries TRBV20-1 and TRBJ2-7; 7 nucleotides match TRBD1. V lost 0 bases, J lost 4 bases, and 3 bases stayed unmatched. The length of the CDR3 is 13 residues. Germline CDR1 reads DFQATT; CDR2 reads SNEGSKA (reference sequence). CDR3 region: CSARDLTGYEQYF. Here the CDR3 DNA reads TGCAGTGCTAGAGACCTGACAGGGTACGAGCAGTACTTC.

This clonotype was counted at least ten times. The chain employs TRBV4-2 and TRBJ2-3; TRBD1 agrees at 8 bases. The CDR3 extends over 16 amino acids. Germline CDR1 and CDR2: LGHNA and YNFKEQ. The V and J ends lost 3 bases and 4 bases, in that order; junction bases with no gene match: 9. In nucleotides, the CDR3 is TGTGCCAGCAGCCATACGCAGGGGGCCCGGGCAGATACGCAGTATTTT. It specifies CASSHTQGARADTQYF.

This clonotype was picked up many times. CDR3 coding DNA: TGTGCCACCAGTGATCATCCTGACGTCTATAATTCACCCCTCCACTTT. Translated: CATSDHPDVYNSPLHF. The rearrangement uses TRBV24-1 and TRBJ1-6; D unresolved. Looked up from germline, CDR1 is KGHDR and CDR2 is SFDVKD. V lost 3 bases, J lost 3 bases, and 11 bases lay in between. The CDR3 length is 16 residues.

This clonotype came up many times. V is TRBV12-3 or TRBV12-4 and J is TRBJ2-5, with 8 bases fitting TRBD1. The CDR3 covers 13 residues. V shed 5 bases and J 5 bases; nucleotides not matched to a gene: 4. The DNA for the CDR3 is TGTGCCAGCAGTGACAGGGGCTTGGAGACCCAGTACTTC. Translation gives CASSDRGLETQYF.

This clonotype was counted a few times. The genes are TRBV5-5 and TRBJ2-7; D gene ambiguous. The V end lost 1 base, the J end lost 6 bases, and 17 bases lay between the germline ends. Germline CDR1 SGHKS, CDR2 YYEKEE (reference sequence). The length of the CDR3 is 15 residues. CDR3 nucleotides: TGTGCCAGCAGCTTGAGTAGTTGGGATCCGGGCGAGCAGTACTTC. Protein product: CASSLSSWDPGEQYF.

Only one count was recorded for this clonotype. The V and J genes are TRBV19 and TRBJ2-7, with D perhaps TRBD2 (6 bases). Trimming took 9 bases from V and 7 from J, leaving 22 bases between them. Germline CDR1 reads LNHDA; CDR2 reads SQIVND (reference sequence). The CDR3 sequence is 14 residues long. The CDR3 spells CASSWVGGSEEQYF. DNA for the CDR3: TGTGCCAGCAGCTGGGTCGGGGGATCAGAGGAGCAGTACTTC.

This clonotype was recorded at least ten times. The chain combines TRBV5-1 with TRBJ1-5; the D gene is possibly TRBD1 (6 bases). This CDR3 comprises 13 residues. The ends were cut back, 4 bases at V and 5 bases at J, with 10 bases in the middle. Germline lookup yields CDR1 SGHRS and CDR2 YFSETQ. CDR3 region: CASSPGGDQPQHF. In nucleotides, the CDR3 is TGCGCCAGCAGCCCCGGGGGCGATCAGCCCCAGCATTTT.

The sample holds a few counts of this clonotype. The rearrangement uses TRBV24-1 and TRBJ2-1, with 11 bases that match TRBD2. Germline V gene lookup returns CDR1 KGHDR and CDR2 SFDVKD. The CDR3 length is 16 residues. Unmatched junction bases numbered 10, after V lost 6 bases and J lost 7 bases. The CDR3 region has the DNA TGTGCCACCAGTCTAGCGGGAGGATCCTCAAGGAATGAGCAGTTCTTC. Its protein product is CATSLAGGSSRNEQFF.

The sample holds many counts of this clonotype. V is TRBV7-9 and J is TRBJ1-1; 7 bases match TRBD1. Per germline, CDR1 SEHNR and CDR2 FQNEAQ (reference sequence). The CDR3 has 14 residues. V trimming: 0 bases; J trimming: 5 bases; junction bases outside the gene matches: 3. CDR3 nucleotide sequence: TGTGCCAGCAGCTTAGCGGGCAGGGGGACTGAAGCTTTCTTT. Protein: CASSLAGRGTEAFF.

In the case of this clonotype: A much larger clone lies a single base off, so this may be a read error. This chain connects TRBV6-9 to TRBJ2-5, with 8 positions matching TRBD1. Germline lookup yields CDR1 MNHGY and CDR2 SVAAGI. CDR3 size: 15 residues. The CDR3 sequence: CAGSYPVQGAETQYF. Here the CDR3 DNA reads TGTGCCGGCAGTTACCCGGTCCAGGGGGCAGAGACCCAGTACTTC.

Comments on this clonotype: Given a far larger clone just one base away, this is likely a sequencing read error. This chain links TRBV27 with TRBJ2-3, with a weak D call TRBD1 (5 bases). V dropped 6 bases and J dropped 2 bases, with 9 bases sitting between them. Germline assignment: CDR1 MNHEY and CDR2 SMNVEV (reference sequence). CDR3 length: 13 amino acids. CDR3 sequence: CASSRAATDTQYF. The CDR3 nucleotides are TGTGCCAGCAGCAGGGCAGCCACAGATACGCAGTATTTT.

This clonotype was counted at least ten times. This sequence joins TRBV6-1 and TRBJ2-7; 8 bases are shared with TRBD2. The CDR3 contains 16 residues. The germline CDR1 and CDR2 sequences are MNHNS and SASEGT. V shed 5 bases, J shed 4 bases, and the junction held 13 bases outside the gene matches. The CDR3 DNA reads TGTGCCAGCAGTCCCGGGGGGGGACTAAGGACTTACGAGCAGTACTTC. This codes for CASSPGGGLRTYEQYF.

With regard to this clonotype: One base away lies a much larger clone, so this may be a sequencing read error. This chain uses TRBV11-2 with TRBJ2-2, with unresolved D. Germline V CDR1 and CDR2: SGHAT, FQNNGV. The CDR3 sequence is 12 residues long. As DNA, the CDR3 is TGTGCCAGTTACGGTTTAGGGCCGGAGCTGTTGTTT. Translating gives CASYGLGPELLF.

Ten or more counts support this clonotype. This chain joins TRBV2 and TRBJ1-5; D remains ambiguous. The CDR3 extends over 15 amino acids. V was shortened by 6 bases and J by 2 bases, with 14 bases between the two germline ends. Germline-derived CDR1 and CDR2 are SNHLY and FYNNEI. The CDR3 here is CASSPRADRNQPQHF. CDR3 DNA sequence: TGTGCCAGCAGCCCCCGTGCCGATCGCAATCAGCCCCAGCATTTT. The whole variable domain, filled in from reference TRBV2 and TRBJ1-5, reads EPEVTQTPSHQVTQMGQEVILRCVPISNHLYFYWYRQILGQKVEFLVSFYNNEISEKSEIFDDQFSVERPDGSNFTLKIRSTKLEDSAMYFCASSPRADRNQPQHFGDGTRLSIL.

Comment on this clonotype: It differs at one base from a far larger clone, so likely a read error. This chain joins TRBV18 and TRBJ2-7, with 9 bases aligning to TRBD2. From germline, CDR1 is KGHSH and CDR2 LQKENI. Unmatched junction bases numbered 13, after V lost 3 bases and J lost 7 bases. This CDR3 comprises 16 residues. The CDR3 protein is CASSPLSGRTTDEQYF. DNA for the CDR3: TGTGCCAGCTCACCCCTAAGCGGGAGGACCACCGATGAGCAGTACTTC.

This clonotype was seen many times. The chain recombines TRBV12-3 or TRBV12-4 with TRBJ1-5; D remains ambiguous. The CDR3 has 13 amino acids. Trimming left V 5 bases short and J 9 bases short, with 14 bases between. CDR3 sequence reads: CASSPFEEGPQHF. CDR3 sequence (DNA): TGTGCCAGCAGTCCTTTCGAGGAAGGGCCCCAGCATTTT.

The CDR3 here is CASSPDRADTQYF. The CDR3 region has the DNA TGTGCCAGCTCGCCCGACAGGGCAGATACGCAGTATTTT. This sequence joins TRBV18 and TRBJ2-3, with TRBD1 matching over 7 bases. Looked up from germline, CDR1 is KGHSH and CDR2 is LQKENI. V dropped 6 bases and J dropped 4; count of bases not matched to a gene: 4. This CDR3 comprises 13 residues.

This clonotype was detected only a few times. The rearrangement uses TRBV24-1 and TRBJ2-1; unclear D gene. From germline, CDR1 is KGHDR and CDR2 SFDVKD. The length of the CDR3 is 15 residues. V lost 3 bases and J 4 bases, leaving 12 bases between the germline ends. The CDR3 sequence: CATSDPSDRYNEQFF. The CDR3 coding sequence is TGTGCCACCAGTGATCCGTCGGATCGGTACAATGAGCAGTTCTTC.